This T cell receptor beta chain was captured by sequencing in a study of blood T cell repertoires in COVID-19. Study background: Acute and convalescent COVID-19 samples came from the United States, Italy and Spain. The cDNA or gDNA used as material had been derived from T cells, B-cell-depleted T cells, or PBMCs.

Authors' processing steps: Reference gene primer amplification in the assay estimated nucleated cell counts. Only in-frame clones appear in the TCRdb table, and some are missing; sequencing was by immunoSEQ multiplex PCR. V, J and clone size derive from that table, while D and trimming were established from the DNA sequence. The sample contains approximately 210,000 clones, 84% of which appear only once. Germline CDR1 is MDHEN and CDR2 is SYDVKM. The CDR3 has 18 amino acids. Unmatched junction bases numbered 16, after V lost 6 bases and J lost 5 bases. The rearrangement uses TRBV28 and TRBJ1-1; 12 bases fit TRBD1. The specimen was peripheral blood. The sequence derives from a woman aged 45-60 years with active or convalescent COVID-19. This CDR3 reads CASSSTGTGGSISTEAFF. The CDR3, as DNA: TGTGCCAGCAGCTCGACCGGGACAGGGGGCTCTATTTCTACTGAAGCTTTCTTT.